This TCR beta chain emerged from a study of T-cell reconstitution after alpha-beta-depleted transplantation in children. This clonotype has just a few counts. What it binds is not known. J lost 4 bases, V lost 4 bases, and 4 bases had no gene match. There are 14 residues in the CDR3. Per the germline V gene, CDR1 is SEHNR and CDR2 is FQNEAQ (reference sequence). Researchers prepared the TCRbeta library using unique molecular identifiers, the study reports. TCRdb reprocessed the PCR reads with MiXCR, giving one entry per CDR3 protein. The sample shows 95,000 to 120,000 distinct CDR3 sequences, around 6.4% of them seen only once. General observations from the study: After transplant, at about two months, alpha-beta T cells were reportedly derived from several hundred expanded graft clones.

This specimen was PBMCs, mostly from graft donor cells, taken 360 days after TCRalphabeta/CD19-depleted stem cell transplant. The TCR originated in a male patient aged 2 to 10 who had a stem cell transplant for acute lymphoblastic leukemia, so the T cells may come from the graft donor. This rearrangement joins TRBV7-9 to TRBJ2-3; 8 bases agree with TRBD2. The CDR3: CASSSRLAPDTQYF. The CDR3 bases are TGTGCCAGCAGCTCCCGACTAGCGCCAGATACGCAGTATTTT.